This T cell receptor (beta chain) is from a study of blood T cells in healthy people across ages. The CDR3 has 14 amino acids. Germline CDR1 PRHDT, CDR2 FYEKMQ (reference sequence). J gave up 6 bases and V 8 bases, and 10 bases lay outside the gene matches. The second PCR ran about 6 to 12 cycles with a sample-barcoded 5' primer and J-beta primers. MiXCR, applied by TCRdb to the 5' RACE reads, yields one record per CDR3 protein. This table has about 800,000 distinct CDR3 sequences, roughly 60% appearing once. The chain couples TRBV13 to TRBJ2-1, with 7 bases fitting TRBD2. The specimen sequenced was blood. The TCR was taken from a man under 40 in good health. CDR3 in amino acids: CASAERGRSNEQFF. CDR3 coding DNA: TGTGCCAGCGCGGAGCGGGGTCGGTCCAATGAGCAGTTCTTC.